This T cell receptor (beta chain) derives from a study of OX40 agonist ivuxolimab in advanced cancers. Across the whole study: Aged roughly 23 to 80 with a mean of approximately 57 years, they were almost 85% male. Three patients had partial responses: one hepatocellular carcinoma, two cutaneous melanoma. Study outcomes and limitations: Expanded clones belonging to CD8+ T cells outnumbered, on average, those of CD4+. CD4+ and CD8+ T cells in blood underwent clonal expansion by week 6 at 0.1 to 3.0 mg/kg.

The count of this clone is one. Antigen: not known. The CDR3 consists of 14 residues. Per germline, CDR1 SGHVS and CDR2 FNYEAQ. V was pared by 5 bases and J by 0 bases, with 10 bases between. TCRdb's table, derived via immunoSEQ multiplex PCR, lists solely in-frame clones and lacks some. Among about 20,000 clones, over 65% were seen once, and the ten largest hold 50% to 55%. The chain is built from TRBV7-6 and TRBJ1-1; possibly TRBD1 for D (6 bases). This material consisted of CD4+ or CD8+ T cells sorted from blood, taken in a trial of the OX40 agonist ivuxolimab. The source of this sequence is an adult with an advanced solid tumor such as melanoma, head and neck, liver or kidney cancer. DNA of the CDR3: TGTGCCAGCAGCCACAGGGACATGAACACTGAAGCTTTCTTT. As protein: CASSHRDMNTEAFF.